This passage covers 20 T cell receptor beta chains from one sample sequenced in a study of cytomegalovirus exposure and HLA in healthy donors. Some clones are missing from TCRdb's copy, which holds only in-frame ones; the method was immunoSEQ multiplex PCR. The table lists roughly 350,000 clones, around 86% of them singletons. Sequencing input: PBMCs. These receptors were collected from a woman between 18 and 30 years old in good health and CMV-seronegative.

The chain links TRBV7-2 to TRBJ2-1; D call uncertain. Germline values: CDR1 SGHTA, CDR2 FQGNSA. The ends were cut back, 1 base at V and 5 bases at J, with 9 bases in the middle. This CDR3 is 14 amino acids long. CDR3 amino acids: CASSLVRSHNEQFF. The DNA for the CDR3 is TGTGCCAGCAGCTTAGTGCGGTCTCACAATGAGCAGTTCTTC.

On this clone itself: This same CDR3 is encoded by further DNA sequences in the sample. V usage is TRBV6-5 and J usage is TRBJ2-3; TRBD1 aligns across 7 bases. The V and J ends lost 0 bases and 2 bases, in that order; junction bases with no gene match: 2. The germline V gene encodes CDR1 MNHEY and CDR2 SVGAGI. The CDR3 contains 15 residues. CDR3 DNA: TGTGCCAGCAGTTACTCAGGGGGCCCCACAGATACGCAGTATTTT. This codes for CASSYSGGPTDTQYF.

The V and J genes are TRBV6-5 and TRBJ2-7; 8 nucleotides match TRBD1. J lost 6 bases, V lost 5 bases, and 6 bases had no gene match. This CDR3 comprises 13 residues. Germline lookup yields CDR1 MNHEY and CDR2 SVGAGI. The CDR3 spells CASSKNGQGEQYF. The DNA for the CDR3 is TGTGCCAGCAGTAAAAACGGACAGGGCGAGCAGTACTTC.

The chain couples TRBV5-1 to TRBJ2-2; 7 bases are shared with TRBD2. With V trimmed by 5 bases and J by 1 base, 8 bases remained unmatched. From germline, CDR1 is SGHRS and CDR2 YFSETQ. CDR3 length equals 16 residues. This chain's CDR3 is CASRYGGTKNTGELFF. The CDR3 DNA sequence: TGCGCCAGCAGGTACGGGGGGACGAAGAACACCGGGGAGCTGTTTTTT.

The V gene is TRBV6-5, the J gene TRBJ2-7; 9 positions match TRBD2. The CDR3 is 15 residues long. J was trimmed by 6 bases and V by 9 bases; bases with no gene match: 15. Germline assignment: CDR1 MNHEY and CDR2 SVGAGI. DNA of the CDR3: TGTGCCAGTGGCATAGTAGGGACTAGCAATCCCGAGCAGTACTTC. It is translated as CASGIVGTSNPEQYF.

The chain combines TRBV2 with TRBJ2-3, with a tentative D call TRBD2 (5 bases). Germline V gene sequence: CDR1 SNHLY, CDR2 FYNNEI. V gave up 6 bases and J gave up 0 bases, with 10 bases separating them. The CDR3 is 14 residues long. The DNA of the CDR3 is TGTGCCAGCAGGGAGCGGCTTAGCACAGATACGCAGTATTTT. Translation: CASRERLSTDTQYF.

J is TRBJ2-7 and V is TRBV5-1; the match to TRBD2 covers 10 bases. CDR1 and CDR2 (germline): SGHRS, YFSETQ. The CDR3 is 16 amino acids. V shed 0 bases and J 4 bases; nucleotides not matched to a gene: 7. CDR3 sequence reads: CASSLELAGVEYEQYF. CDR3 nucleotide sequence: TGCGCCAGCAGCTTGGAGCTAGCGGGAGTAGAATACGAGCAGTACTTC.

The rearrangement links TRBV4-1 to TRBJ1-1; no reliable D call. CDR1 is MGHRA, CDR2 YSYEKL, per germline. The CDR3 spans 15 residues. Trimming removed 1 base from V and 6 bases from J, with 15 bases in between. CDR3 residues: CASSQGHLKVAEAFF. As DNA, the CDR3 is TGCGCCAGCAGCCAAGGACACCTAAAGGTCGCTGAAGCTTTCTTT.

The gene calls are TRBV6-5 and TRBJ1-2; D unresolved. This CDR3 is built from 12 residues. Per the germline V gene, CDR1 is MNHEY and CDR2 is SVGAGI. V was pared by 5 bases and J by 6 bases, with 10 bases between. This chain's CDR3 is CASSPGAHGYTF. The CDR3 nucleotides read TGTGCCAGCAGTCCGGGTGCCCATGGCTACACCTTC.

The chain joins TRBV6-1 to TRBJ2-4; D is uncertain. Germline V gene data show CDR1 as MNHNS and CDR2 as SASEGT. V shed 2 bases and J shed 0 bases, with 8 bases lying between them. The CDR3 spans 15 residues. CDR3 sequence reads: CASSEFSLAKNIQYF. The CDR3 DNA follows: TGTGCCAGCAGTGAATTTTCCCTAGCCAAAAACATTCAGTACTTC.

The chain has TRBV7-8 and TRBJ2-3; no reliable D call. The germline V gene has CDR1 SGHVS and CDR2 FQNEAQ. Trimming pared 2 bases from V and 0 bases from J, leaving 3 bases between. The CDR3 is made up of 13 amino acids. The CDR3, as DNA: TGTGCCAGCAGCTTATCTAGCACAGATACGCAGTATTTT. It translates to CASSLSSTDTQYF.

This rearrangement joins TRBV11-2 to TRBJ2-2; D is unresolved. The V and J ends lost 5 bases and 4 bases respectively, with 8 bases between them. Germline CDR1 reads SGHAT; CDR2 reads FQNNGV. The CDR3 sequence is 13 residues long. Here the CDR3 DNA reads TGTGCCAGCAGCCCCCCGAGCACCGGGGAGCTGTTTTTT. Translating it yields CASSPPSTGELFF.

The chain carries TRBV11-2 and TRBJ2-3; maybe TRBD1 (6 bases). Germline V gene lookup returns CDR1 SGHAT and CDR2 FQNNGV. V was cut by 3 bases and J by 2 bases, with 15 bases left in between. CDR3 size: 16 residues. CDR3 residues: CASSFQGSGNTDTQYF. CDR3 DNA sequence: TGTGCCAGCAGCTTTCAGGGGAGCGGAAACACAGATACGCAGTATTTT. Filled out from reference TRBV11-2 and TRBJ2-3, the complete variable domain reads EAGVAQSPRYKIIEKRQSVAFWCNPISGHATLYWYQQILGQGPKLLIQFQNNGVVDDSQLPKDRFSAERLKGVDSTLKIQPAKLEDSAVYLCASSFQGSGNTDTQYFGPGTRLTVL.

V and J are TRBV10-3 and TRBJ2-1, with TRBD2 identical over 14 bases. The CDR3 contains 16 residues. With 8 bases clipped from V and 10 bases from J, the junction kept 13 bases outside the gene matches. CDR1 is ENHRY and CDR2 is SYGVKD in the germline V gene. CDR3 region: CAIGGRGTSGSGEQFF. The CDR3 coding sequence is TGTGCCATCGGGGGAAGAGGGACTAGCGGGAGTGGAGAGCAGTTCTTC.

This clone was picked up a small number of times. This sequence joins TRBV29-1 and TRBJ1-4, with unresolved D. The CDR3 contains 13 residues. Per the germline V gene, CDR1 is SQVTM and CDR2 is ANQGSEA. Trimming removed 4 bases from V and 4 bases from J, with 10 bases in between. The CDR3 here is CSVGRRDNEKLFF. For the CDR3, the DNA is TGCAGCGTTGGGAGACGCGATAATGAAAAACTGTTTTTT.

The rearrangement uses TRBV9 and TRBJ2-7; no reliable D call. The CDR3 extends over 13 amino acids. Looked up from germline, CDR1 is SGDLS and CDR2 is YYNGEE. Trimming stripped 3 bases from V and 6 bases from J, with 13 bases between. The CDR3: CASSDSPGSEQYF. The CDR3 DNA sequence: TGTGCCAGCAGCGACTCGCCCGGGTCCGAGCAGTACTTC.

The chain recombines TRBV4-3 with TRBJ2-1; the match to TRBD2 covers 7 bases. The CDR3 runs 16 residues. CDR1 is LGHNA, CDR2 YSLEER, per germline. V lost 3 bases, J lost 4 bases, and 9 bases stayed unmatched. The CDR3 sequence: CASSQAGVAGYNEQFF. In nucleotides, the CDR3 is TGCGCCAGCAGCCAGGCCGGGGTAGCGGGTTACAATGAGCAGTTCTTC.

The chain couples TRBV11-2 to TRBJ1-2; TRBD1 aligns across 8 bases. The germline V gene has CDR1 SGHAT and CDR2 FQNNGV. With 5 bases clipped from V and 7 bases from J, the junction kept 6 bases outside the gene matches. The CDR3 totals 13 residues. The chain's CDR3 is CASSQGALSGYTF. In nucleotides, the CDR3 is TGTGCCAGCAGCCAGGGGGCGCTTTCTGGCTACACCTTC.

The CDR3 region is CASSTSPGLEQYF. The CDR3 DNA sequence: TGTGCCAGCAGCACTTCGCCCGGACTCGAGCAGTACTTC. This chain links TRBV7-9 with TRBJ2-7; TRBD2 is a possible D gene (5 bases). Trimming stripped 5 bases from V and 6 bases from J, with 14 bases between. The CDR3 covers 13 residues. Per germline, CDR1 SEHNR and CDR2 FQNEAQ (reference sequence).

This chain uses TRBV28 with TRBJ1-3; a weak D match, TRBD1 (5 bases). This CDR3 comprises 15 residues. V was cut by 1 base and J by 4 bases, with 11 bases left in between. Germline V CDR1 and CDR2: MDHEN, SYDVKM. The CDR3 region has the DNA TGTGCCAGCAGTTTATTTTCAGGGAACGGAAACACCATATATTTT. This codes for CASSLFSGNGNTIYF. The entire variable domain, with the rest obtained from reference TRBV28 and TRBJ1-3, is as follows: DVKVTQSSRYLVKRTGEKVFLECVQDMDHENMFWYRQDPGLGLRLIYFSYDVKMKEKGDIPEGYSVSREKKERFSLILESASTNQTSMYLCASSLFSGNGNTIYFGEGSWLTVV.